The 13 T cell receptor beta chains listed next were all sequenced from one sample in a study of T cell clonality in common variable immunodeficiency. No antigen has been assigned to these receptors. Libraries were prepared by immunoSEQ multiplex PCR; TCRdb keeps only in-frame clonotypes and omits some of them. The data show some 19,000 clones, with none appearing a single time. Study-level findings and limits: Fewer deletions and N-nucleotide insertions were reportedly seen in common variable immunodeficiency TCR beta sequences.

The sequenced material came from peripheral blood mononuclear cells. The receptors shown here come from a human donor with common variable immunodeficiency.

This clone was seen only a few times. The CDR3 extends 3 residues past the end of the read, so its final part is completed from the germline J gene. The chain carries TRBV5-1 and TRBJ2-3, with D possibly TRBD2 on 5 matching bases. V was pared by 6 bases and J by 1 base, with 15 bases between. The CDR3 covers 15 residues. CDR1 is SGHRS and CDR2 is YFSETQ in the germline V gene. The part of the CDR3 DNA that was read is TGCGCCAGCAAAATATCGGGGATCGGCACAGATACG. This sequence encodes CASKISGIGTDT. From start to end, the CDR3 is CASKISGIGTDTQYF.

This clone was seen more than once but under ten times. CDR3 DNA (partial): TGTGCCAGCAGCGATTTCGGCGAG. Protein: CASSDFGE. The whole CDR3 sequence reads CASSDFGEQYF. The chain uses TRBV5-6 and TRBJ2-7; D is unclear. The read gets to within 3 residues of the CDR3 end, and the germline J gene fills in the rest. CDR3 length equals 11 residues. The germline V gene has CDR1 SGHDT and CDR2 YYEEEE. Trimming took off 4 bases at V and 6 bases at J, with 8 bases between the two ends.

CDR3 DNA, as far as it was read: TGTGCCAGCTCACTTGATACAGACCTCGGGGGAGAGACC. This gives the protein CASSLDTDLGGET. The full CDR3 protein is CASSLDTDLGGETQYF. The rearrangement joins TRBV18 to TRBJ2-5; maybe TRBD2 (6 bases). The missing CDR3 end, 3 residues past where the read stops, is filled in from the germline J gene. Germline CDR1 KGHSH, CDR2 LQKENI. The V gene lost 4 bases and the J gene lost 4 bases, with 19 bases spanning the gap. The CDR3 spans 16 residues.

A few counts support this clone. The read terminates 3 residues ahead of where the CDR3 ends, so the germline J gene completes it. The genes are TRBV7-9 and TRBJ1-2, with TRBD1 matching 8 bases. This CDR3 contains 14 residues. Germline V CDR1 and CDR2: SEHNR, FQNEAQ (reference sequence). Germline trimming cut 5 bases from V and 7 bases from J; bases unmatched to any gene: 9. The CDR3 DNA, read in part, is TGTGCCAGCAGCCTACAGGGGGATAGTGGTGGC. Its translation is CASSLQGDSGG. The CDR3 in its entirety is CASSLQGDSGGYTF.

Worth noting for this clone: With the read ending 3 residues before the CDR3 end, the germline J gene is used to fill in that end. The chain has TRBV19 and TRBJ1-1; no definite D call. V gave up 5 bases and J gave up 3 bases, with 7 bases separating them. Germline-derived CDR1 and CDR2 are LNHDA and SQIVND (reference sequence). This CDR3 region has 12 residues. The covered CDR3 bases are TGTGCCAGTAGTCTCGCGGACACTGAA. It codes for CASSLADTE. From start to end, the CDR3 is CASSLADTEAFF.

Comment on this clone: The read ends 3 residues before the CDR3 terminus; that terminus is restored from the germline J gene. The rearrangement uses TRBV20-1 and TRBJ2-3; 9 nucleotides match TRBD1. CDR3 length equals 16 residues. Germline CDR1 reads DFQATT; CDR2 reads SNEGSKA (reference sequence). The V and J ends lost 6 bases and 2 bases, in that order; junction bases with no gene match: 12. CDR3 protein: CSAIPRTGGFTDTQYF. The part of the CDR3 DNA that was read is TGCAGTGCCATACCACGTACAGGGGGCTTCACAGATACG.

This clone showed up just a few times. The read halts 3 residues ahead of the CDR3 end, with the missing end drawn from the germline J gene. In the same sample, other DNA sequences code for this CDR3. The chain is built from TRBV19 and TRBJ2-7, with D maybe TRBD2 (5 bases). Trimming took off 3 bases at V and 5 bases at J, with 11 bases between the two ends. Germline CDR1 LNHDA, CDR2 SQIVND (reference sequence). CDR3 size: 13 residues. CDR3 bases read: TGTGCCAGTAGTATTGGAGAGGGTAACGAG. This sequence encodes CASSIGEGNE. Given in full, the CDR3 is CASSIGEGNEQYF.

This clone occurred many times. The read finishes 3 residues shy of the CDR3 end, and the germline J gene is used to complete it. The chain has TRBV18 and TRBJ1-5; D is possibly TRBD1 (6 bases). V lost 6 bases, J lost 6 bases, and 15 bases lay in between. CDR3 size: 14 residues. Germline CDR1 is KGHSH and CDR2 is LQKENI. CDR3: CASSQQGSSQPQHF. The CDR3 DNA, read in part, is TGTGCCAGCTCTCAACAGGGTTCTAGTCAGCCC.

This clone was seen more than once but under ten times. The read ends 3 residues before the CDR3 terminus; that terminus is restored from the germline J gene. The chain joins TRBV19 to TRBJ2-2; 12 bases map to TRBD1. Germline loops: CDR1 LNHDA, CDR2 SQIVND (reference sequence). The CDR3 extends over 17 amino acids. V was clipped by 8 bases and J by 5 bases; unmatched bases: 12. CDR3 sequence: CASHQNRDRGRTGELFF. CDR3 DNA (partial): TGTGCCAGTCACCAAAACCGGGACAGGGGGCGTACCGGGGAG.

This clone was seen more than once but under ten times. CDR3 loop: CASTYSSGIYEQYF. The sequenced CDR3 bases are TGTGCCAGCACTTACAGTAGCGGGATATACGAG. The rearrangement links TRBV2 to TRBJ2-7; 8 bases are a match to TRBD2. The CDR3 is cut off 3 residues early in the read; its end comes from the germline J gene. The junction had 9 bases not matched to a gene; V was cut back by 7 bases and J by 4 bases. CDR1 is SNHLY and CDR2 is FYNNEI in the germline V gene. CDR3 length: 14 residues.

This clone was observed at least ten times. The read ends 3 residues shy of where the CDR3 ends; the end is completed using the germline J gene. The chain links TRBV20-1 to TRBJ2-6, with TRBD1 matching 8 bases. This CDR3 contains 17 residues. Unmatched junction bases numbered 7, after V lost 2 bases and J lost 1 base. CDR1 is DFQATT, CDR2 SNEGSKA, per germline (reference sequence). CDR3 DNA, as far as it was read: TGCAGTGCTAGACTGACAGGGGCGCCGTCTGGGGCCAACGTC. Protein product: CSARLTGAPSGANV. The whole CDR3 sequence reads CSARLTGAPSGANVLTF.

This clone was observed many times. Coverage ceases 3 residues before the CDR3 finishes, and the germline J gene fills in the end. This chain uses TRBV5-1 with TRBJ2-7; 10 bases fit TRBD1. The CDR3 consists of 16 residues. Germline trimming cut 3 bases from V and 4 bases from J; bases unmatched to any gene: 10. Germline-derived CDR1 and CDR2 are SGHRS and YFSETQ. The CDR3 DNA, read in part, is TGCGCCAGCAGCTGGGGGCCGGGACAGGGGAGATACGAG. Its translation is CASSWGPGQGRYE. The entire CDR3 protein reads CASSWGPGQGRYEQYF.

About this clone itself: The read terminates 3 residues before the CDR3 end, so the remaining end is supplied by the germline J gene. The V and J genes are TRBV5-8 and TRBJ1-1; a weak D match, TRBD1 (5 bases). CDR1 and CDR2 (germline): SGHTS, YDEGEE. Trimming pared 5 bases from V and 3 bases from J, leaving 14 bases between. This CDR3 has 14 amino acids. The CDR3 loop is CASSPGTGDTEAFF. The sequenced CDR3 bases are TGTGCCAGCAGTCCCGGGACGGGGGACACTGAA.